Reported below is one T cell receptor (beta chain). Its antigen is unknown. One base away there is no much larger clone; base qualities are not given. Healthy HIV-negative adults with no recently reported acute infections or vaccinations were included as donors. Every donor was a Caucasian adult residing in Nashville, Tennessee, USA. CD4+ T cells were enriched by magnetic negative selection, after which naive cells were positively selected on CD45RA and the negative fraction was taken as the memory subset. After blood collection by leukapheresis, PBMCs were isolated using Ficoll-Histopaque density gradient centrifugation and then cryopreserved in the vapor phase of liquid nitrogen. Analytical flow cytometry was used to check the purity and quantity of every magnetically sorted T cell population. From each sorted fraction, genomic DNA was isolated and quantified by UV absorbance on a Nanodrop 2000c.

This entry is derived from a study of shared clonotypes between healthy human individuals (dated by TCRdb to about 2020). The study in broad terms: The cohort comprised a couple of women and a few men aged 18 to 49 years. For each donor, CD4 naive and CD4 memory were each given three plates, CD8 naive was given two plates, and CD8 memory was given one plate. To increase sequencing depth and limit assay-specific biases, different laboratories used diverse techniques to prepare libraries and sequence TCR repertoires. Per donor, leukapheresis produced somewhere between about 0.9 and 10 billion PBMCs. To estimate repertoire size and how much clonotypes are shared between individuals, the study performed deep sequencing of blood TCR repertoires from about five healthy adults.

CDR1 and CDR2 are drawn from the germline V gene: SGHVS, FNYEAQ. Inclusive of the bounding cysteine and phenylalanine, the CDR3 is 16 residues long. Here the CDR3 DNA is all that survives: 48 bases in frame from base 1. Trimmed from V: 1 base; trimmed from J: 5 bases; junction bases lacking a gene match: 4. General findings and caveats noted by the study authors: Incomplete sequencing was indicated by rarefaction of sorted-subset datasets, despite the large sequencing depth. Sampling was restricted to blood, and TCR repertoires in tissue are likely to differ from TCR repertoires in blood. Pairwise subsampling indicated that sequencing depth was expected to affect the degree of clonotype sharing among donors. Naive subsets generally had larger estimated clonotype richness than memory subsets. The small number of donors limited the genetic and exposure-history diversity represented. About 5% of naive CD4, 3.5% of naive CD8, roughly 2.4% of memory CD4, and about 0.4% of memory CD8 clonotypes were shared across several donors. Compared with non-shared clonotypes, clonotypes shared by all four sorted-subset donors had higher generation probabilities.

Using the deep immunoSEQ assay, TCR CDR3 regions were amplified from genomic DNA by multiplex PCR. Genomic DNA extracted from each cell subset was distributed evenly over all wells of several immunoSEQ 96-well plates, and each plate served as one replicate. For sorted subsets, approximately 190 ng of genomic DNA, equivalent to roughly 30,000 T cell genomes, went into each replicate PCR. Purified libraries were quantified with a Qubit 3.0 fluorometer, sized on a Bioanalyzer 2100, and re-quantified with the KAPA Library Quantification kit. Every immunoSEQ 96-well plate was sequenced on a separate single-read 150-cycle Illumina NextSeq 550 flow cell. As for how the authors treated the data: Because the immunoSEQ output held only junctional sequences and lacked quality scores, the filtering could not match the filtering applied to full-length reads. To assign V/J genes and CDR3, sequences were annotated using PyIR, a Python wrapper for IgBLAST v1.9, with IMGT germline references. Reads with weak V/J assignments (E-value above 1e-6), missing CDR3, stop codons, out-of-frame junctions, or ambiguous translated residues were removed. V3J clonotypes were defined as sequences sharing an identical inferred V gene, J gene, and CDR3 amino acid sequence. Percentage overlap between repertoires was computed as shared unique clonotypes divided by the size of the smaller repertoire. Repertoire richness was assessed with RTK rarefaction, the Chao1 estimator, and Recon v2.1 estimates of unobserved clonotypes. OLGA was used to compute generation probabilities for all TCRbeta clonotypes that the gDNA method yielded from a handful of donors. The table was pulled from immuneACCESS by TCRdb, which kept in-frame rearrangements only. Such tables lose some clones; where checked, under half of the loss comes from unresolved V genes, and the rest has no known cause. The V and J calls and the clone size are those of that table, but D and trimming were determined from the DNA. The table for this sample lists more than 1.2 million clones; approximately 98.5% of them were counted only once. The top ten clonotypes cover under 0.45% of the sample.

Sequencing input: naive CD4+ T cells sorted from blood. Taken with the paper, the label for cell subset or site translates to: CD45RA+ positively selected. The receptor was derived from a man aged 25-40 years in good health. The chain is encoded by TRBV7-6 joined to TRBJ2-2, and 10 junction bases match TRBD2. The DNA is as follows: TGTGCCAGCAGCTTAGTACTAGCGGGAAGTACCGGGGAGCTGTTTTTT. The encoded protein is CASSLVLAGSTGELFF. The reference TRBV7-6 and TRBJ2-2 proteins fill in what lies around the CDR3, so the full variable domain reads GAGVSQSPRYKVTKRGQDVALRCDPISGHVSLYWYRQALGQGPEFLTYFNYEAQQDKSGLPNDRFSAERPEGSISTLTIQRTEQRDSAMYRCASSLVLAGSTGELFFGEGSRLTVL.